This T cell receptor (beta chain) is from a study of T cells after yellow fever vaccination. Study outcomes and limitations: The secondary response was weaker, and its peak arrived faster, on day 5 versus 15. A limited proportion of clonotypes was detected within both the CD4 and CD8 compartments. The booster saw the reappearance of most primary-vaccination clones (around 96% CD4, almost 90% CD8).

5'RACE template switching added a universal primer site and UMIs to TCR cDNA. TCRdb passed the 5' RACE reads through MiXCR, listing each CDR3 protein once. The data contain around 310,000 distinct CDR3 sequences, 8.7% of them singletons. The CDR3 runs to 19 residues. Germline V gene lookup returns CDR1 SGHRS and CDR2 YFSETQ. V lost 0 bases to trimming and J lost 0 bases, with 16 bases between them. About this clonotype: What it binds is not known.

The sequencing used PBMCs, collected on the day of the first yellow fever vaccination. The clonotype comes from a man between 18 and 29 years old who received the YFV17D yellow fever vaccine. The V and J genes are TRBV5-1 and TRBJ1-6; weak D call: TRBD1 (5 bases). This CDR3 reads CASSLVRGDSSSYNSPLHF. Here the CDR3 DNA reads TGCGCCAGCAGCTTGGTCCGCGGTGACAGTAGCTCCTATAATTCACCCCTCCACTTT.